This TCR beta chain was captured by sequencing in a study of OX40 agonist ivuxolimab in advanced cancers. Looking at the study overall: Averaging 60 years in age, with a range of about 23 to 79, the cohort was about 85% male.

The CDR3 consists of 16 residues. The ends lost 4 bases at V and 8 bases at J; junction bases unmatched: 10. Looked up from germline, CDR1 is SGHTA and CDR2 is FQGNSA. This clone appeared a few times. Repertoires were generated with immunoSEQ multiplex PCR, while TCRdb's copy carries only in-frame clones and drops some. The profile shows some 82,000 clones, just over 85% of them singletons. This clonotype was obtained from an adult with an advanced solid tumor such as melanoma, head and neck, liver or kidney cancer. The J gene is TRBJ2-1, the V gene TRBV7-2; TRBD2 aligns across 11 bases. The input for sequencing was CD4+ or CD8+ T cells sorted from blood, taken in a trial of the OX40 agonist ivuxolimab. In DNA, the CDR3 is TGTGCCAGCAGCTCCTATAGCGGGAGGGCCGTAGATGAGCAGTTCTTC. Its protein product is CASSSYSGRAVDEQFF.